The 10 T cell receptor beta chains in this list originate from one sample, sequenced in a study of cytomegalovirus exposure and HLA in healthy donors. The PCR was carried out with 60 Vbeta primers and 13 Jbeta primers. Some clones are missing from TCRdb's copy, which holds only in-frame ones; the method was immunoSEQ multiplex PCR. The table lists about 140,000 clones, around 80% of them singletons. Sequencing was done on a sample of PBMCs. The receptor set was obtained from a man younger than 40 in good health and CMV-seronegative.

V gene TRBV27 combines with J gene TRBJ1-2; 10 bases are shared with TRBD1. V lost 6 bases to trimming and J lost 7 bases; unmatched junction nucleotides: 5. Germline CDR1 reads MNHEY; CDR2 reads SMNVEV (reference sequence). The CDR3 has 13 residues. The CDR3 sequence is CASRGTGALGYTF. The CDR3 DNA sequence: TGTGCCAGCAGGGGGACAGGGGCCCTTGGCTACACCTTC.

This rearrangement joins TRBV19 to TRBJ2-5; 7 bases agree with TRBD1. Germline CDR1 and CDR2: LNHDA and SQIVND (reference sequence). This CDR3 region has 13 residues. Trimming at V came to 7 bases and at J to 6 bases, leaving 8 bases not matched to a gene. The CDR3 spells CASKVGGSKTQYF. Here the CDR3 DNA reads TGTGCCAGTAAGGTAGGGGGCTCGAAGACCCAGTACTTC.

The genes are TRBV7-2 and TRBJ1-4, with D maybe TRBD1 (5 bases). V lost 5 bases, J lost 0 bases, and 10 bases lay in between. CDR3 size: 15 residues. CDR1 SGHTA and CDR2 FQGNSA come from the germline V gene. DNA of the CDR3: TGTGCCAGCAGCCAAACAGGAGCAACTAATGAAAAACTGTTTTTT. Protein product: CASSQTGATNEKLFF.

The chain uses TRBV30 and TRBJ2-2; D may be TRBD2 (7 bases). The germline gives CDR1 GTSNPN, CDR2 SVGIG (reference sequence). The CDR3 sequence is 15 residues long. V was trimmed by 4 bases and J by 2 bases, leaving 14 bases between them. CDR3 DNA: TGTGCCTGGAAGGGGGGGGCGCAAAACACCGGGGAGCTGTTTTTT. Protein sequence: CAWKGGAQNTGELFF.

V and J are TRBV16 and TRBJ1-5; no clear D gene. Germline V CDR1 and CDR2: KGHSY, FQNENV. V lost 4 bases and J 7 bases, leaving 11 bases between the germline ends. This CDR3 contains 13 residues. CDR3 nucleotides: TGTGCCAGCAGCCGCGAGCGGGAGCAGCCCCAGCATTTT. Translating it yields CASSREREQPQHF.

J is TRBJ2-5 and V is TRBV6-1, with 8 bases matching TRBD1. V shed 3 bases and J 11 bases; nucleotides not matched to a gene: 11. CDR1 and CDR2 from the germline V gene are MNHNS and SASEGT. The CDR3 totals 14 residues. The CDR3 protein is CASSDQGAPDEQYF. For the CDR3, the DNA is TGTGCCAGCAGTGATCAGGGGGCGCCGGATGAGCAGTACTTC.

The chain recombines TRBV27 with TRBJ2-3; D possibly corresponds to TRBD2 (5 bases). Germline V CDR1 and CDR2: MNHEY, SMNVEV (reference sequence). V was cut by 2 bases and J by 2 bases, with 11 bases left in between. This CDR3 is 15 amino acids long. CDR3: CASSLEGVATDTQYF. The CDR3 DNA reads as TGTGCCAGCAGTTTAGAGGGAGTGGCCACAGATACGCAGTATTTT.

The chain recombines TRBV5-6 with TRBJ2-7; possible D gene TRBD1, 6 bases. The CDR3 runs to 15 residues. V dropped 1 base and J dropped 3 bases, with 14 bases sitting between them. Germline assignment: CDR1 SGHDT and CDR2 YYEEEE. In DNA form, the CDR3 reads TGTGCCAGCAGCTTGTTCTCGGGACAAGACTACGAGCAGTACTTC. This sequence encodes CASSLFSGQDYEQYF.

This chain connects TRBV7-2 to TRBJ2-5, with D uncertain. V was clipped by 7 bases and J by 5 bases, with 8 bases between them. The CDR3 loop spans 11 amino acids. Looked up from germline, CDR1 is SGHTA and CDR2 is FQGNSA. The CDR3 DNA sequence: TGTGCCAGCAAGAAGGAGGAGACCCAGTACTTC. It encodes CASKKEETQYF.

This chain links TRBV28 with TRBJ2-7, with 8 nucleotides matching TRBD2. Germline V lookup: CDR1 MDHEN, CDR2 SYDVKM. Trimming at V came to 5 bases and at J to 1 base, leaving 7 bases not matched to a gene. The CDR3 has 15 amino acids. The CDR3 DNA follows: TGTGCCAGCAGTATAGCGGGGACTTATTCCTACGAGCAGTACTTC. It is translated as CASSIAGTYSYEQYF.